What follows are 15 T cell receptor beta chains derived from one specimen sequenced in a study of T cells in Graves' hyperthyroidism and ophthalmopathy. RNA transcripts served as the template for amplifying TCR beta CDR3 regions. TCR CDR3 regions were first amplified by RT-PCR with HTBI primers. Using its own MiXCR run on the multiplex PCR reads, TCRdb lists one record per CDR3 protein. The sample yields 150,000 or so distinct CDR3 sequences, roughly 23% seen once. Sequencing used blood. Source of these receptors: a woman in her fifties or sixties with Graves' hyperthyroidism that later progressed to Graves' ophthalmopathy.

The rearrangement uses TRBV27 and TRBJ2-6; D is ambiguous. The CDR3 runs 15 residues. Trimming took off 8 bases at V and 0 bases at J, with 11 bases between the two ends. Germline V gene sequence: CDR1 MNHEY, CDR2 SMNVEV (reference sequence). The DNA for the CDR3 is TGTGCCAGCGCGTTCAGGTCCTCTGGGGCCAACGTCCTGACTTTC. Translating gives CASAFRSSGANVLTF.

Ten or more counts support this clonotype. V is TRBV2 and J is TRBJ1-1; D is unclear. This CDR3 has 13 residues. V lost 6 bases to trimming and J lost 2 bases, with 10 bases between them. Germline V CDR1 and CDR2: SNHLY, FYNNEI. This CDR3 is CASRYALNTEAFF. The CDR3 bases are TGTGCCAGCAGGTATGCCCTTAACACTGAAGCTTTCTTT.

This clonotype was detected ten times or more. This chain connects TRBV28 to TRBJ2-1, with 7 bases that match TRBD2. The trim removed 5 bases at V and 5 bases at J, leaving 9 bases unmatched. The CDR3 length is 15 residues. CDR1 is MDHEN, CDR2 SYDVKM, per germline. The chain's CDR3 is CASSPGGSGHNEQFF. The CDR3 nucleotides are TGTGCCAGCAGTCCCGGCGGTAGCGGGCACAATGAGCAGTTCTTC.

This clonotype was seen at least ten times. V usage is TRBV6-1 and J usage is TRBJ2-7; 8 bases line up with TRBD2. This CDR3 is built from 14 residues. Per germline, CDR1 MNHNS and CDR2 SASEGT. The V and J ends lost 5 bases and 4 bases, in that order; junction bases with no gene match: 7. CDR3 bases: TGTGCCAGCAGTCCCCCGCGCGGGAGGTACGAGCAGTACTTC. Amino acids: CASSPPRGRYEQYF.

This clonotype occurred many times. This chain uses TRBV18 with TRBJ2-7, with D possibly being TRBD2 (7 bases). Germline CDR1 reads KGHSH; CDR2 reads LQKENI. The V end lost 0 bases, the J end lost 2 bases, and 17 bases lay between the germline ends. This CDR3 has 17 residues. The CDR3 region is CASSPPLAGAGAYEQYF. For the CDR3, the DNA is TGTGCCAGCTCACCACCCCTGGCGGGGGCGGGGGCCTACGAGCAGTACTTC. Full variable domain (rest looked up from reference TRBV18 and TRBJ2-7): NAGVMQNPRHLVRRRGQEARLRCSPMKGHSHVYWYRQLPEEGLKFMVYLQKENIIDESGMPKERFSAEFPKEGPSILRIQQVVRGDSAAYFCASSPPLAGAGAYEQYFGPGTRLTVT.

This clonotype was detected only a few times. The V gene is TRBV18, the J gene TRBJ2-3; D is unresolved. V lost 3 bases and J 0 bases, leaving 10 bases between the germline ends. The germline V gene encodes CDR1 KGHSH and CDR2 LQKENI. This CDR3 comprises 15 residues. The CDR3 nucleotides read TGTGCCAGCTCACCTCGTTCTGCTAGCACAGATACGCAGTATTTT. Amino acids: CASSPRSASTDTQYF.

The V and J genes are TRBV27 and TRBJ1-1; no clear D. The CDR3 length is 14 residues. Germline assignment: CDR1 MNHEY and CDR2 SMNVEV (reference sequence). Trimming removed 4 bases at V and 0 bases at J, with 9 bases between. The CDR3: CASSSGSMNTEAFF. The CDR3 coding sequence is TGTGCCAGCAGTTCCGGGTCAATGAACACTGAAGCTTTCTTT.

This clonotype has at least ten counts. V gene TRBV5-1 combines with J gene TRBJ2-3, with 13 bases that match TRBD2. Germline V gives CDR1 SGHRS, CDR2 YFSETQ. The CDR3 contains 15 residues. V shed 2 bases and J 6 bases; nucleotides not matched to a gene: 3. The CDR3 DNA is TGCGCCAGCAGCTTCGGACTAGCGGGAGCGGATACGCAGTATTTT. Residues: CASSFGLAGADTQYF.

This clonotype was seen a handful of times. This rearrangement joins TRBV29-1 to TRBJ2-3; D may be TRBD1 or TRBD2 (7 bases each). CDR1 and CDR2 from the germline V gene are SQVTM and ANQGSEA. The CDR3 extends over 15 amino acids. The ends were cut back, 7 bases at V and 0 bases at J, with 17 bases in the middle. Written as DNA, the CDR3 is TGCAGCGCCCGGCAGGGGGGGGCTAGCACAGATACGCAGTATTTT. Amino acids: CSARQGGASTDTQYF.

This clonotype has a count of ten or more. The genes are TRBV30 and TRBJ1-3; D is undetermined. CDR3 length equals 13 residues. Trimming shortened V by 7 bases and J by 2 bases, and 12 bases separated the two germline ends. Germline-derived CDR1 and CDR2 are GTSNPN and SVGIG (reference sequence). The CDR3 DNA reads TGTGCCTCGACGTGGGGAGCTGGAAACACCATATATTTT. It is translated as CASTWGAGNTIYF.

This chain connects TRBV24-1 to TRBJ2-5; D perhaps matches TRBD2 (6 bases). Germline V gene sequence: CDR1 KGHDR, CDR2 SFDVKD. The ends were cut back, 1 base at V and 0 bases at J, with 11 bases in the middle. The CDR3 spans 16 residues. The DNA of the CDR3 is TGTGCCACCAGTGATTTTACCCGGACTAACCAAGAGACCCAGTACTTC. Amino acids: CATSDFTRTNQETQYF.

The CDR3 reads CASSRTSGGADTQYF. The CDR3 region has the DNA TGCGCCAGCAGCCGGACTAGCGGGGGGGCAGATACGCAGTATTTT. J is TRBJ2-3 and V is TRBV4-1, with TRBD2 matching over 15 bases. V shed 4 bases, J shed 4 bases, and the junction held 0 bases outside the gene matches. The germline gives CDR1 MGHRA, CDR2 YSYEKL. The CDR3 extends over 15 amino acids.

This clonotype was detected many times. The rearrangement uses TRBV4-2 and TRBJ1-1; unclear D gene. The germline CDR1 and CDR2 sequences are LGHNA and YNFKEQ. V was shortened by 7 bases and J by 3 bases, with 12 bases between the two germline ends. The CDR3 totals 13 residues. Here the CDR3 reads CASIGRVYTEAFF. As DNA, the CDR3 is TGTGCCAGCATAGGTCGGGTGTACACTGAAGCTTTCTTT.

In this sample, this clonotype turned up many times. The chain has TRBV30 and TRBJ2-3; D might be TRBD1 or TRBD2, each matching 6 bases. The V end lost 0 bases, the J end lost 6 bases, and 13 bases lay between the germline ends. The CDR3 has 14 amino acids. CDR1 is GTSNPN, CDR2 SVGIG, per germline (reference sequence). The CDR3 DNA follows: TGTGCCTGGAGTGTAGCAGGGGCGGGGGATACGCAGTATTTT. Residues: CAWSVAGAGDTQYF.

This clonotype appeared a few times. The chain links TRBV5-1 to TRBJ2-2, with D perhaps TRBD1 (6 bases). The CDR3 has 19 residues. Trimming left V 2 bases short and J 3 bases short, with 23 bases between. Per germline, CDR1 SGHRS and CDR2 YFSETQ. The CDR3 here is CASSFAKFSGVGDTGELFF. Written as DNA, the CDR3 is TGCGCCAGCAGCTTCGCAAAGTTTTCAGGGGTCGGGGACACCGGGGAGCTGTTTTTT.